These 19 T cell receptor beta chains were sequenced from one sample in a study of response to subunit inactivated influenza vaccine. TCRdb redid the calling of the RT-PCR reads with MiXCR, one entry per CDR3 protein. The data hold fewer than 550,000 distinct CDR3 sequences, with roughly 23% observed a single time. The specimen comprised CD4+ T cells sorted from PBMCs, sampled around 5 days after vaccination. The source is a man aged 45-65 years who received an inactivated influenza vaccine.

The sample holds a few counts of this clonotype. CDR3 DNA: TGCGCCAGCAGCCCCTCAACAGGGTCAGGCCTTGTGGAAGCTTTCTTT. Residues: CASSPSTGSGLVEAFF. This sequence joins TRBV5-1 and TRBJ1-1; D is possibly TRBD1 (6 bases). Germline V lookup: CDR1 SGHRS, CDR2 YFSETQ. The CDR3 runs 16 residues. Trimming removed 4 bases at V and 8 bases at J, with 24 bases between.

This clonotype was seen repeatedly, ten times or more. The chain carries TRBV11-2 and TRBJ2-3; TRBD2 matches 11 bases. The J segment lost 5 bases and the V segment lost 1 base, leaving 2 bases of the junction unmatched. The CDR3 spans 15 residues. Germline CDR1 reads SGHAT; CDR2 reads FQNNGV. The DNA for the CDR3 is TGTGCCAGCAGCTTAGTAGCGGGAGGGGGAGATACGCAGTATTTT. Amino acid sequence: CASSLVAGGGDTQYF.

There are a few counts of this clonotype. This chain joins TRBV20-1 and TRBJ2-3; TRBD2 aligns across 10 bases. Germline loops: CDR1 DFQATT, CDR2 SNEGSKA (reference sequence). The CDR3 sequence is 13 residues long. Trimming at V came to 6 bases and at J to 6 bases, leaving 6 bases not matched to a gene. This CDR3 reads CSAVFSGRDTQYF. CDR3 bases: TGCAGTGCCGTATTTAGCGGGAGGGATACGCAGTATTTT.

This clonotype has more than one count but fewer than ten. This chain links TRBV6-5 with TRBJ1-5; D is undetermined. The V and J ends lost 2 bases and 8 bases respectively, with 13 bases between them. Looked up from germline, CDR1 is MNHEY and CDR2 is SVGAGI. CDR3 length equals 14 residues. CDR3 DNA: TGTGCCAGCAGTTACGAGGGTTTCGGAGAGCCCCAGCATTTT. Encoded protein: CASSYEGFGEPQHF.

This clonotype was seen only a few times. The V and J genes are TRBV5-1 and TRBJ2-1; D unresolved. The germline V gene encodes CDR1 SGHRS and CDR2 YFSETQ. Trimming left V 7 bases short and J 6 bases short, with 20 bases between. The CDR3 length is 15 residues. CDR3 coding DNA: TGCGCCAGCGCGGTATTGGCAGGTTCCAGCAATGAGCAGTTCTTC. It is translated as CASAVLAGSSNEQFF. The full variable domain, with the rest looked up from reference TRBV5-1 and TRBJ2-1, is KAGVTQTPRYLIKTRGQQVTLSCSPISGHRSVSWYQQTPGQGLQFLFEYFSETQRNKGNFPGRFSGRQFSNSRSEMNVSTLELGDSALYLCASAVLAGSSNEQFFGPGTRLTVL.

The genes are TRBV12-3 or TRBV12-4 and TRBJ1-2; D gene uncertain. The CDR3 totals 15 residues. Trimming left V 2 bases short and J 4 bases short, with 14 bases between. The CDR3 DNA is TGTGCCAGCAGTTTACTTAGGGTTCCCGGCTATGGCTACACCTTC. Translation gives CASSLLRVPGYGYTF.

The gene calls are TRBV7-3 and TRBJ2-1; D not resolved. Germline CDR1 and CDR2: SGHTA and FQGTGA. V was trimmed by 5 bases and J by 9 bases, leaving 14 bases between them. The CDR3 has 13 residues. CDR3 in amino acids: CASSRSRFTEQFF. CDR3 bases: TGTGCCAGCAGCCGAAGCCGTTTTACTGAGCAGTTCTTC.

The CDR3: CASSWGTGRTEAFF. CDR3 DNA sequence: TGTGCCAGCAGTTGGGGGACAGGGCGGACTGAAGCTTTCTTT. V is TRBV12-3 or TRBV12-4 and J is TRBJ1-1; 9 bases map to TRBD1. V was clipped by 4 bases and J by 5 bases; unmatched bases: 5. This CDR3 has 14 amino acids.

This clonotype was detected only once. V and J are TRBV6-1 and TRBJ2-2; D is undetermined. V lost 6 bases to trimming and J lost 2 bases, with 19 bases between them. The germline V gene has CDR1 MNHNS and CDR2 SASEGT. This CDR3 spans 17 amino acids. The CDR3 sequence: CASRARSGLLNTGELFF. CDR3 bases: TGTGCCAGCAGGGCGAGGTCGGGTCTCCTTAACACCGGGGAGCTGTTTTTT.

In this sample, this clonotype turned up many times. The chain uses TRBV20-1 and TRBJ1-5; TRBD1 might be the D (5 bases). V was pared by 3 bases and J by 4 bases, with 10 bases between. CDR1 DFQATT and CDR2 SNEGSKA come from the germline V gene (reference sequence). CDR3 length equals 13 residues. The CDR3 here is CSASGTFNQPQHF. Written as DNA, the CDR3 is TGCAGTGCTAGCGGGACTTTTAATCAGCCCCAGCATTTT.

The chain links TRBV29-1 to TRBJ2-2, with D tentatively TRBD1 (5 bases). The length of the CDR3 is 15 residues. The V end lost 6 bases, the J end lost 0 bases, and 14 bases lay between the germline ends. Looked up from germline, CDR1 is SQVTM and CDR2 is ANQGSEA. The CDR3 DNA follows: TGCAGCGTAGCAAGGGGAAGCTCGAACACCGGGGAGCTGTTTTTT. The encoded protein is CSVARGSSNTGELFF.

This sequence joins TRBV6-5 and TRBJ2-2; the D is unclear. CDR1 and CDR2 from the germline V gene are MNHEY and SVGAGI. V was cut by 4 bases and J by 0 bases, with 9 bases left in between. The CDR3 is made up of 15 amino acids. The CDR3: CASSWKNANTGELFF. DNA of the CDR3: TGTGCCAGCAGTTGGAAGAACGCGAACACCGGGGAGCTGTTTTTT.

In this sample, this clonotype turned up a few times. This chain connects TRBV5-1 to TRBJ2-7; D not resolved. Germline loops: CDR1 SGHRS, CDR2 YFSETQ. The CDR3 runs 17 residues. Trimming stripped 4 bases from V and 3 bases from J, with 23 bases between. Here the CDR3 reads CASSVNLPGPLIYEQYF. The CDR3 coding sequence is TGCGCCAGCAGCGTGAACCTACCGGGTCCACTGATCTACGAGCAGTACTTC.

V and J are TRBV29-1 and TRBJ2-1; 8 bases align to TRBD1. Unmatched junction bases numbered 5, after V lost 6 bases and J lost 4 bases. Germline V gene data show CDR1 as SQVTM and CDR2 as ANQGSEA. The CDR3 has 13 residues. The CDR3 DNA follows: TGCAGCGTCCGGGACAGGCCTTACAATGAGCAGTTCTTC. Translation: CSVRDRPYNEQFF.

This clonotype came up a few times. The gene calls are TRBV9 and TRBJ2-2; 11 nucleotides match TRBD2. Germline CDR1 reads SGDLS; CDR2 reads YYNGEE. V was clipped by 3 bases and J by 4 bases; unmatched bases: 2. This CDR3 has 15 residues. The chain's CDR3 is CASSATSGATGELFF. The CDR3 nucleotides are TGTGCCAGCAGCGCGACTAGCGGGGCCACCGGGGAGCTGTTTTTT. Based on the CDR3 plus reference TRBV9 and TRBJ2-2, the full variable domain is DSGVTQTPKHLITATGQRVTLRCSPRSGDLSVYWYQQSLDQGLQFLIQYYNGEERAKGNILERFSAQQFPDLHSELNLSSLELGDSALYFCASSATSGATGELFFGEGSRLTVL.

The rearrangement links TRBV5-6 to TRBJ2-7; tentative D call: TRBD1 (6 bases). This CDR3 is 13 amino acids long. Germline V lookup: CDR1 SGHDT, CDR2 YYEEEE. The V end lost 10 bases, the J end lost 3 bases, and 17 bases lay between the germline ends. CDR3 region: CAWTLARGYEQYF. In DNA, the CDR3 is TGTGCCTGGACGCTGGCCAGGGGCTACGAGCAGTACTTC.

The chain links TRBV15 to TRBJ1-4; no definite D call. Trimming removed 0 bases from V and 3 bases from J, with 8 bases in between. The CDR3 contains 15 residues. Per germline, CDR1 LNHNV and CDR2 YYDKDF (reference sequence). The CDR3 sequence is CATSREGISNEKLFF. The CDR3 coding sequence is TGTGCCACCAGCAGAGAAGGGATATCTAATGAAAAACTGTTTTTT.

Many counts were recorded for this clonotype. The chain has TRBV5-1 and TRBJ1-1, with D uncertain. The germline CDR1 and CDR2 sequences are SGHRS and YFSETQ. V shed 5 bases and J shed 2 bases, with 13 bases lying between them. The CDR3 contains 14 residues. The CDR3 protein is CASREDWGNTEAFF. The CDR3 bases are TGCGCCAGCAGGGAGGATTGGGGAAACACTGAAGCTTTCTTT.

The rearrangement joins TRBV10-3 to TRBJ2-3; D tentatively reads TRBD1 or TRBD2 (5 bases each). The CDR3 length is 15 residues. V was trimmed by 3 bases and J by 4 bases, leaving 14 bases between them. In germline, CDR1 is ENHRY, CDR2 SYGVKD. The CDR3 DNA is TGTGCCATCAGTGATGGGACCGCGAGTGCAGATACGCAGTATTTT. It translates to CAISDGTASADTQYF.